This T cell receptor beta chain was found in a study of cytomegalovirus exposure and HLA in healthy donors. Study-level findings and limits: Listed as cytomegalovirus-associated were 150 to 200 TCR beta chains. On later analysis, the bulk of CMV-associated TCR beta chains appeared to be HLA-restricted.

Donors had nominal health at sampling but likely had unrecorded immune exposures. This CDR3 is 16 amino acids long. Trimming stripped 1 base from V and 5 bases from J, with 14 bases between. Germline loops: CDR1 LNHDA, CDR2 SQIVND (reference sequence). 13 Jbeta primers and 60 Vbeta primers were used for the PCR. TCRdb keeps only in-frame clones here, not all; method: immunoSEQ multiplex PCR. The repertoire holds some 150,000 clones, with about two thirds as singletons. Comment on this clone: Its antigen is as yet unknown.

This chain uses TRBV19 with TRBJ2-2, with a tentative D call TRBD1 (6 bases). The source is a woman aged 40 to 49 in good health and CMV-seronegative. Sequenced material: PBMCs. CDR3 sequence: CASSIVRGSPTGELFF. CDR3 nucleotides: TGTGCCAGTAGTATAGTCAGGGGATCCCCTACCGGGGAGCTGTTTTTT.